These 19 T cell receptor beta chains share one sample of origin, sequenced in a study of cytomegalovirus exposure and HLA in healthy donors. The PCR contained 60 Vbeta and 13 Jbeta primers. Only in-frame clones appear in the TCRdb table, and some are missing; sequencing was by immunoSEQ multiplex PCR. The data contain about 83,000 clones, around 76% of them singletons. The sequenced sample was PBMCs. These receptors all stem from a man aged 18 to 29 in good health and CMV-seropositive.

The chain combines TRBV25-1 with TRBJ1-1; TRBD1 aligns across 7 bases. J was trimmed by 7 bases and V by 2 bases; bases with no gene match: 7. Germline loops: CDR1 MGHDK, CDR2 SYGVNS. This CDR3 has 14 residues. In nucleotides, the CDR3 is TGTGCCAGCAGTGAAGTGGGGGGACAGTTTGAAGCTTTCTTT. This encodes CASSEVGGQFEAFF.

This chain joins TRBV2 and TRBJ1-4, with D possibly being TRBD1 (6 bases). The CDR3 is made up of 14 amino acids. Germline CDR1 is SNHLY and CDR2 is FYNNEI. Trimming left V 7 bases short and J 6 bases short, with 15 bases between. As DNA, the CDR3 is TGTGCCAGCAAGTTTGAGGGGGTATATGAAAAACTGTTTTTT. Amino acid sequence: CASKFEGVYEKLFF.

The genes are TRBV28 and TRBJ2-1; 8 bases map to TRBD2. In germline, CDR1 is MDHEN, CDR2 SYDVKM. The length of the CDR3 is 16 residues. Losses at the gene ends were 2 bases for V and 7 bases for J; bases not matched to a gene: 10. The CDR3 reads CASSLSVSGRRNEQFF. The DNA of the CDR3 is TGTGCCAGCAGTTTAAGTGTGAGCGGGAGACGGAATGAGCAGTTCTTC.

This clone was seen only a few times. The chain has TRBV6-5 and TRBJ1-1, with 9 bases aligning to TRBD1. The CDR3 is 15 amino acids. Germline V gene lookup returns CDR1 MNHEY and CDR2 SVGAGI. V lost 6 bases to trimming and J lost 5 bases; unmatched junction nucleotides: 10. CDR3 loop: CASRAGTGKRTEAFF. The CDR3 nucleotides are TGTGCCAGCAGGGCCGGGACAGGGAAGAGGACTGAAGCTTTCTTT.

This clone was detected a few times. The rearrangement uses TRBV7-9 and TRBJ2-5; D may be TRBD2 (6 bases). This CDR3 comprises 12 residues. V was cut by 5 bases and J by 4 bases, with 8 bases left in between. Per germline, CDR1 SEHNR and CDR2 FQNEAQ (reference sequence). CDR3 amino acids: CASSQEGETQYF. The DNA for the CDR3 is TGTGCCAGCAGCCAGGAGGGAGAGACCCAGTACTTC.

The chain uses TRBV6-1 and TRBJ1-5, with a weak D call TRBD1 (5 bases). V was clipped by 6 bases and J by 7 bases, with 10 bases between them. The CDR3 is made up of 12 amino acids. Germline V gives CDR1 MNHNS, CDR2 SASEGT. This CDR3 is CASRGGAQPQHF. The CDR3 DNA reads TGTGCCAGCAGAGGAGGGGCACAGCCCCAGCATTTT.

The chain couples TRBV19 to TRBJ1-4, with D maybe TRBD1 (6 bases). The CDR3 has 14 residues. Trimming shortened V by 3 bases and J by 2 bases, and 7 bases separated the two germline ends. From germline, CDR1 is LNHDA and CDR2 SQIVND (reference sequence). Here the CDR3 DNA reads TGTGCCAGTAGTATTGGACAGACTAATGAAAAACTGTTTTTT. It codes for CASSIGQTNEKLFF.

Turning to this clone: This sample also contains other DNA sequences that code for the same CDR3. This chain joins TRBV29-1 and TRBJ1-5; 10 bases are shared with TRBD1. After removal of 4 bases from V and 5 bases from J, the junction contained 2 bases not matched to a gene. The CDR3 length is 13 residues. Germline assignment: CDR1 SQVTM and CDR2 ANQGSEA. DNA for the CDR3: TGCAGCGTTGGCGGGACAGGGGATCAGCCCCAGCATTTT. This gives the protein CSVGGTGDQPQHF.

The J gene is TRBJ1-2, the V gene TRBV18; 7 nucleotides line up with TRBD1. The germline V gene has CDR1 KGHSH and CDR2 LQKENI. V trimming: 4 bases; J trimming: 2 bases; junction bases outside the gene matches: 13. The CDR3 contains 17 residues. This CDR3 reads CASSLPGQLIQNYGYTF. As DNA, the CDR3 is TGTGCCAGCTCACTACCGGGACAGCTAATACAAAACTATGGCTACACCTTC.

The genes are TRBV25-1 and TRBJ2-5, with a tentative D call TRBD2 (6 bases). V dropped 10 bases and J dropped 3 bases, with 18 bases sitting between them. The CDR3 sequence is 14 residues long. Per germline, CDR1 MGHDK and CDR2 SYGVNS. The CDR3 sequence is CATGLGGFEETQYF. DNA of the CDR3: TGTGCCACCGGTCTCGGGGGTTTTGAAGAGACCCAGTACTTC.

The chain has TRBV11-2 and TRBJ2-5; D is unresolved. This CDR3 is 12 amino acids long. V was shortened by 3 bases and J by 5 bases, with 7 bases between the two germline ends. Germline CDR1 is SGHAT and CDR2 is FQNNGV. This CDR3 reads CASSFARETQYF. CDR3 DNA: TGTGCCAGCAGCTTCGCTAGGGAGACCCAGTACTTC.

The genes are TRBV6-5 and TRBJ2-7, with TRBD1 identical over 8 bases. Germline V CDR1 and CDR2: MNHEY, SVGAGI. The CDR3 is 16 amino acids. Trimming cost V 0 bases and J 1 base; bases outside gene matches: 5. The CDR3 DNA reads TGTGCCAGCAGTTACTCCGGGACAGGTGATTCCTACGAGCAGTACTTC. Translated, it gives CASSYSGTGDSYEQYF.

This clone has just a few counts. V and J are TRBV4-1 and TRBJ1-1; D gene uncertain. The germline gives CDR1 MGHRA, CDR2 YSYEKL. This CDR3 has 16 amino acids. Trimming removed 0 bases from V and 4 bases from J, with 15 bases in between. DNA for the CDR3: TGCGCCAGCAGCCAAGACGCAGGCCGCCCGCCCACTGAAGCTTTCTTT. As protein: CASSQDAGRPPTEAFF.

In the case of this clone: Within the sample, other DNA sequences also encode this same CDR3. The chain's CDR3 is CASSERRGNTEAFF. DNA for the CDR3: TGTGCCAGCAGTGAAAGGCGGGGGAACACTGAAGCTTTCTTT. The gene calls are TRBV6-1 and TRBJ1-1, with D unresolved. V dropped 2 bases and J dropped 1 base, with 8 bases sitting between them. The germline V gene has CDR1 MNHNS and CDR2 SASEGT. CDR3 size: 14 residues.

The rearrangement uses TRBV9 and TRBJ2-5, with D perhaps matching TRBD2 (6 bases). The CDR3 is made up of 15 amino acids. In germline, CDR1 is SGDLS, CDR2 YYNGEE. Deletions cut 0 bases from V and 5 bases from J, with 14 bases between. CDR3 DNA sequence: TGTGCCAGCAGCGTAGCGGGAGCCGTTCTGGAGACCCAGTACTTC. As protein: CASSVAGAVLETQYF. Using reference TRBV9 and TRBJ2-5 for the parts outside the CDR3, the full variable domain is DSGVTQTPKHLITATGQRVTLRCSPRSGDLSVYWYQQSLDQGLQFLIQYYNGEERAKGNILERFSAQQFPDLHSELNLSSLELGDSALYFCASSVAGAVLETQYFGPGTRLLVL.

The chain couples TRBV7-6 to TRBJ1-2, with a possible D match to TRBD1 (5 bases). Germline V gives CDR1 SGHVS, CDR2 FNYEAQ. The germline V and J ends were trimmed by 5 bases and 3 bases, with 16 bases remaining between them. The CDR3 runs to 15 residues. CDR3 DNA: TGTGCCAGCAGCGGGATGCGGGGGGAGGACTATGGCTACACCTTC. It yields the protein CASSGMRGEDYGYTF.

A few counts support this clone. V and J are TRBV6-1 and TRBJ1-1; a possible D gene is TRBD1 (6 bases). This CDR3 has 15 residues. CDR1 MNHNS and CDR2 SASEGT come from the germline V gene. V was clipped by 6 bases and J by 4 bases, with 18 bases between them. The CDR3 loop is CASSRDIFRFTEAFF. As DNA, the CDR3 is TGTGCCAGCAGCCGGGACATCTTTAGGTTCACTGAAGCTTTCTTT.

The J gene is TRBJ1-1, the V gene TRBV7-8; no clear D gene. V lost 4 bases and J 1 base, leaving 7 bases between the germline ends. CDR1 is SGHVS and CDR2 is FQNEAQ in the germline V gene. The CDR3 consists of 13 residues. CDR3 coding DNA: TGTGCCAGCAGCTCACAGCAGAACACTGAAGCTTTCTTT. Amino acids: CASSSQQNTEAFF.

This clone came up once. J is TRBJ1-1 and V is TRBV5-1, with TRBD1 matching over 7 bases. Per germline, CDR1 SGHRS and CDR2 YFSETQ. The CDR3 runs to 15 residues. J gave up 1 base and V 0 bases, and 3 bases lay outside the gene matches. CDR3 bases: TGCGCCAGCAGCTTGGGACAGGGTCCGAACACTGAAGCTTTCTTT. Protein: CASSLGQGPNTEAFF. Together with reference TRBV5-1 and TRBJ1-1, the CDR3 gives the full variable domain: KAGVTQTPRYLIKTRGQQVTLSCSPISGHRSVSWYQQTPGQGLQFLFEYFSETQRNKGNFPGRFSGRQFSNSRSEMNVSTLELGDSALYLCASSLGQGPNTEAFFGQGTRLTVV.